The sequence of this T cell receptor beta chain was determined in a study of T cell responses to AZD1222 COVID-19 vaccine. Study-wide points: Females made up more of the donors, who were largely white British, and clonal diversity may have come out too low.

The CDR3 loop spans 14 amino acids. Germline V gene lookup returns CDR1 SGHVS and CDR2 FQNEAQ. V dropped 3 bases and J dropped 7 bases, with 12 bases sitting between them. Concerning this clone itself: The antigen is unknown.

Measured with immunoSEQ multiplex PCR; TCRdb has only the in-frame clones, and not every one. The sample holds more than 65,000 clones, roughly 80% seen once. Sample: peripheral blood, taken 28 days after the second AZD1222 dose. This TCR was sampled from an adult who received the AZD1222 COVID-19 vaccine. The V gene is TRBV7-8, the J gene TRBJ1-4; D gene uncertain. The CDR3 region has the DNA TGTGCCAGCAGCTTCCGGGATAGGAGTGAAAAACTGTTTTTT. This translates into CASSFRDRSEKLFF.